Below, one TCR beta chain is given with its context. This clonotype was recorded at least ten times. Its binding antigen is unknown. Within one base of it there is no much larger clone, and no base qualities were kept. This sample was included in a study of regulatory T cells in long-lasting Graves disease (dated by TCRdb to the early 2020s). The study in broad terms: Antithyroid drugs had been taken for less than 3 months by newly diagnosed Graves' disease patients. A total of roughly 35 samples were covered by TCR sequencing, comprising around 13 persistent and 20 or so newly diagnosed Graves' disease patients. Persistent Graves' disease patients were compared with newly diagnosed Graves' disease patients by peripheral blood TCR sequencing and RNA sequencing. The study took place in China and was registered as a clinical trial.

Sample time point, as interpreted from the label and publication: newly diagnosed GD, antithyroid drugs for less than 3 months. For both TCR sequencing and RNA sequencing, RNA was extracted from PBMCs in TRIzol. The diagnosis of Graves' disease followed American Thyroid Association guidelines. Patients were recruited from an endocrinology department in Xi'an, China. Each patient gave roughly 8.4 milliliters of peripheral blood, collected in an EDTA anticoagulant tube. PBMCs were isolated by Ficoll Paque Plus density gradient separation without further T cell sorting. An Agilent 2100 Bioanalyzer and agarose gel were used to assess RNA quality, and a NanoDrop 2000 was used to measure RNA concentration. Library method: multiplex PCR. The reads were generated on an Illumina HiSeq 4000. CDR3 regions were amplified by Arm-PCR with iRepertoire HTBI primers to construct TCR beta libraries. Before sequencing, the PCR products went through gel purification. In the paper's pipeline: A total of 62 TRBV and 14 TRBJ segments were identified across samples and were used for gene usage analysis of CDR3 amino acid clonotypes. Filtered high-quality paired reads were merged into contigs using COPE and FqMerger. BLAST was used to align contigs to IMGT TRBV, TRBD and TRBJ reference genes, and CDR3 was defined according to IMGT. Highly expanded clones were defined as clonotypes with a frequency above 0.1%. Shannon entropy was used to measure repertoire diversity, and the Gini coefficient was used to measure V-J evenness. Public clonotypes were defined as clonotypes shared by more than one individual. TCRdb reran the public reads through fastp at Q25 and MiXCR, keeping productive beta chains. Rows merge per CDR3 protein into single entries with the most common DNA and genes. The V and J calls come from TCRdb's annotation, not from the publication. This sample gives around 360,000 distinct CDR3 sequences in total; 15% to 20% of them show up just once. The top ten clones comprise 20% to 25% of the sample.

V loses 2 bases, J loses 0 bases, and the germline ends lie 17 bases apart. CDR1 and CDR2, per the germline V gene, are SGHVS and FQNEAQ. Reading from cysteine to phenylalanine, the CDR3 counts 17 amino acids. Only the CDR3 region is kept as DNA, spanning 51 bases read in frame from base 1. Paper-wide results and their limitations: The study examined only peripheral blood because the primary lesion, thyroid tissue, could not be accessed. The authors noted that the small sample size was a limitation that may lower accuracy. Sequencing and analysis were restricted to the TCR beta chain. More public clonotypes were shared among persistent patients (under 3,000) than among newly diagnosed patients (approximately 1,000). Persistent disease showed preferential use of TRBV28, TRBJ1-2 and TRBJ2-5, whereas newly diagnosed disease favored TRBV20-1 and TRBJ2-1. Persistent Graves' disease patients showed lower TCR Shannon entropy and fewer highly expanded clones than newly diagnosed patients, suggesting clonal expansion.

These data were also reused for a study on T cells in Graves' hyperthyroidism and ophthalmopathy. As the second paper documents: Graves' hyperthyroidism was defined as stable when no progression to ophthalmopathy occurred over 18 months of follow-up. Hyperthyroidism patients were newly diagnosed, had a disease duration of under 2 months, and were aged 18 to 65 years. The study excluded patients with uncontrolled infections, other autoimmune diseases, pregnancy or lactation. Diagnoses were established on the basis of clinical symptoms, serum thyroxine and TRAb, thyroid ultrasound, and orbital computed tomography. The TCR CDR3 was subjected to a first round of RT-PCR using the HTBI primer set and the Qiagen OneStep RT-PCR kit. Most expanded thyroid clonotypes (frequency above 0.001) were also found in blood, which suggests that blood repertoires may mirror thyroid immune responses. A model built on a 13 V-J signature distinguished ophthalmopathy from stable hyperthyroidism, reaching roughly 88% sensitivity and around 81% specificity in cross-validation and 80%/75% in testing. During validation, the model predicted progression to ophthalmopathy a median of about 6.3 months ahead of onset, with almost 71% sensitivity and more than 72% specificity. A discovery cohort of about 95 patients, about 43 with Graves' ophthalmopathy and approximately 55 with stable Graves' hyperthyroidism, was used to find distinguishing TCR V-J signatures. Prospective prediction of ophthalmopathy was tested in an independent validation cohort consisting of 18 hyperthyroidism patients and around 16 patients who later progressed to ophthalmopathy. The roughly 100 discovery patients were divided at random into training and test sets in a 7:3 ratio. Thyroid tissue and blood T-cell repertoires from six or seven Graves' hyperthyroidism patients were also compared in the study. After blood sampling, hyperthyroidism patients were treated with methimazole at a starting dose of 30 mg daily, and ophthalmopathy patients were treated with high-dose intravenous methylprednisolone. The libraries were constructed in a second round of multiplex PCR and then size-selected and purified. Libraries were sequenced paired-end with 100 bp reads on an Illumina HiSeq2000. SOAPnuke was used to process the raw data, removing reads that contained adapters or uncalled bases, had a mean Phred below 15, or lacked an exact match to the constant primer or identifier. High-quality paired reads were merged using COPE v1.2.5, and each unique nucleotide sequence was defined as a clonotype. MiTCR v1.1 was used to align clonotypes to the IMGT TRBV, TRBD and TRBJ reference segments. Only V-J combinations with frequency above 0.0001, covering 99.2% of repertoires, were analysed. A TCS score was defined as the ratio between F50 (clonal expansion) and ExV (chaos), using BLOSUM62-based TCRdist between CDR3 peptides within each V-J. Welch's t-statistics and random forest reduced around 510 V-J features to roughly 13, which were used in a naive Bayes classifier (R e1071). Sample size was not statistically predetermined, and investigators were not blinded to group allocation. According to the paper, TCR Vbeta CDR3 sequencing was carried out on more than 120 peripheral blood samples, which came from approximately 41 ophthalmopathy, under 85 hyperthyroidism and roughly 17 progressor patients.

The receptor comes from a woman younger than 35 with Graves disease. Donor details come from another sample of the same person, matched by shared clones. The material was peripheral blood mononuclear cells (PBMCs), obtained at new diagnosis, from a patient treated with antithyroid drugs. The chain employs TRBV7-8 and TRBJ2-7, with TRBD2 tentatively as D gene (6 bases match). The base sequence is TGTGCCAGCAGCTTACCGTCGGGACTCTCAAGCTCCTACGAGCAGTACTTC. Protein translation: CASSLPSGLSSSYEQYF.